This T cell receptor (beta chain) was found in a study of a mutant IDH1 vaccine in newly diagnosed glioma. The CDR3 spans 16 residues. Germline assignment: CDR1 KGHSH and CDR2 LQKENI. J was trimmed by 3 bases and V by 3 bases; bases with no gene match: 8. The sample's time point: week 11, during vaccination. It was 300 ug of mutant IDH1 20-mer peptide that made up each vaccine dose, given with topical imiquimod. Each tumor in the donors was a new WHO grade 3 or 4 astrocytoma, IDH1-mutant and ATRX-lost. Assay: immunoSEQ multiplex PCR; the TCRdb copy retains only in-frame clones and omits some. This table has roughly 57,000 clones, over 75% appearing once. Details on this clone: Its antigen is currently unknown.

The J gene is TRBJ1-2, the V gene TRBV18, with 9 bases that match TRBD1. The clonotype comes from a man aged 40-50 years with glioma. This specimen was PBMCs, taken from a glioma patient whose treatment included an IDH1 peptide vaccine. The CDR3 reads CASSPTTGGADYGYTF. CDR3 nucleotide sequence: TGTGCCAGCTCACCGACAACAGGGGGCGCAGACTATGGCTACACCTTC.